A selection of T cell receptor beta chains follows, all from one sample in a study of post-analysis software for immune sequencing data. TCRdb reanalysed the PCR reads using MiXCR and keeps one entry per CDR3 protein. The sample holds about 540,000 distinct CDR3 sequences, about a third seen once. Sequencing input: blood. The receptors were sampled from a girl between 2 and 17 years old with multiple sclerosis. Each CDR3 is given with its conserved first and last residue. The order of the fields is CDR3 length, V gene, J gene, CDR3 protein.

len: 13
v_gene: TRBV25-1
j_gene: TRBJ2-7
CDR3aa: CASSGTGGNIQYF

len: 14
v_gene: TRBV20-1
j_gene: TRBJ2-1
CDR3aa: CSAISRAGANEQFF

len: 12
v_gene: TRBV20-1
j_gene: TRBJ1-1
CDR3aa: CSAKEFGTEAFF

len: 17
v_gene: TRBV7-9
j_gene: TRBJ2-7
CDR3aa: CASSSMGQVVNSYEQYF

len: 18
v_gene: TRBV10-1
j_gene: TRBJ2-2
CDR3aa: CASSESRLAGLNTGELFF

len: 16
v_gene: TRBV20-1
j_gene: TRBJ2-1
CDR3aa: CSARLGGLAGTQEQFF

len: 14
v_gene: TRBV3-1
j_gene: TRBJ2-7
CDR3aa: CASSHLGKPAEQYF

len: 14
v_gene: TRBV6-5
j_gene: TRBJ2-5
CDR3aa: CASSYSSWTETQYF

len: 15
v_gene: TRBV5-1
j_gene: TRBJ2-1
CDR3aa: CASSLGVPPNNEQFF

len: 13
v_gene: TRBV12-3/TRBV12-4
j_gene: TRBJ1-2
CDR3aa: CASSSIGEVGYTF

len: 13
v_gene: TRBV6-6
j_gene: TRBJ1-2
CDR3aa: CASSYAGGDGYTF

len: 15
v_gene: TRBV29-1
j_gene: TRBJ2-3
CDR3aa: CSVLNRQGPTDTQYF

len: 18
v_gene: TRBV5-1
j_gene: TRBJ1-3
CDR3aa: CASSSGHPPQIPGNTIYF

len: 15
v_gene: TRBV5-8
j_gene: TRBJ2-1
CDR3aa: CAGGKGGSSYNEQFF

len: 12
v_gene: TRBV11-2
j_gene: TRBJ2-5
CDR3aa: CASSWGSETQYF

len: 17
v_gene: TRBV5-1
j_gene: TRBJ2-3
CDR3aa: CASSFLSGGTSTDTQYF

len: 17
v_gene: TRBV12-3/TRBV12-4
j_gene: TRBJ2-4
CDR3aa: CASSLSPGILAKNIQYF

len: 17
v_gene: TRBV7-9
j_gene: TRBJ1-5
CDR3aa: CASSTGTGAWGNQPQHF

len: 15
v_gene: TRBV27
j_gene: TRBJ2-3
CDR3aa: CASSLRQGALDTQYF

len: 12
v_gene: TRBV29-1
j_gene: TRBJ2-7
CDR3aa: CSACEGPYEQYF